These 13 T cell receptor beta chains were all obtained from the same sample, sequenced in a study of chemoradiotherapy in HPV16-positive cancers. Measured with immunoSEQ multiplex PCR; TCRdb has only the in-frame clones, and not every one. The sample lists about 7,900 clones; more than 70% were seen once. Sampling was done from a patient who underwent chemoradiotherapy. Receptors were obtained from a human donor with HPV-associated anogenital cancer.

A few counts support this clone. The chain has TRBV10-1 and TRBJ1-1; D is ambiguous. This CDR3 region has 13 residues. Per the germline V gene, CDR1 is WNHNN and CDR2 is SYGVQD (reference sequence). Trimming left V 4 bases short and J 3 bases short, with 9 bases between. CDR3 DNA sequence: TGCGCCAGCAGTGTGGACCGTTACACTGAAGCTTTCTTT. Translation: CASSVDRYTEAFF.

There are a few counts of this clone. The same CDR3 also results from other DNA sequences found in this sample. The rearrangement joins TRBV4-1 to TRBJ2-7, with 7 positions matching TRBD2. Germline CDR1 MGHRA, CDR2 YSYEKL. The V segment lost 4 bases and the J segment 0 bases; nucleotides outside the gene matches: 15. The CDR3 totals 18 residues. The CDR3 reads CASSPWGGGRTFSYEQYF. For the CDR3, the DNA is TGCGCCAGCAGCCCCTGGGGGGGGGGACGAACGTTCTCCTACGAGCAGTACTTC.

This clone was picked up a small number of times. J is TRBJ1-2 and V is TRBV6-5, with a possible D match to TRBD1 (5 bases). The germline V gene encodes CDR1 MNHEY and CDR2 SVGAGI. V dropped 0 bases and J dropped 4 bases, with 12 bases sitting between them. CDR3 length: 15 amino acids. The CDR3 here is CASSYSVRAIYGYTF. The DNA for the CDR3 is TGTGCCAGCAGTTACTCGGTCAGGGCCATCTATGGCTACACCTTC.

The chain combines TRBV6-5 with TRBJ2-1, with D possibly matching TRBD2 (5 bases). Between the trimmed V and J ends, which lost 7 bases and 5 bases, there was a span of 18 bases. This CDR3 is built from 15 residues. CDR1 is MNHEY, CDR2 SVGAGI, per germline. CDR3 DNA sequence: TGTGCCAGCATCCCGAGAGGGTATGACAACAATGAGCAGTTCTTC. It codes for CASIPRGYDNNEQFF.

The rearrangement links TRBV5-6 to TRBJ2-5; D remains ambiguous. V was trimmed by 0 bases and J by 5 bases, leaving 8 bases between them. The CDR3 extends over 13 amino acids. Germline CDR1 is SGHDT and CDR2 is YYEEEE. CDR3 nucleotide sequence: TGTGCCAGCAGCTTGGGAGGTAGGGAGACCCAGTACTTC. Its protein is CASSLGGRETQYF.

The chain carries TRBV2 and TRBJ1-1; TRBD1 aligns across 8 bases. Germline CDR1 and CDR2: SNHLY and FYNNEI. V was clipped by 3 bases and J by 4 bases; unmatched bases: 4. This CDR3 is 14 amino acids long. CDR3 nucleotides: TGTGCCAGCAGTGATGCCAGGGGGCGCACTGAAGCTTTCTTT. Amino acids: CASSDARGRTEAFF.

This chain connects TRBV5-1 to TRBJ1-1, with D uncertain. V was pared by 3 bases and J by 1 base, with 7 bases between. Germline values: CDR1 SGHRS, CDR2 YFSETQ. This CDR3 comprises 13 residues. The CDR3 DNA reads TGCGCCAGCAGCTCCATTCAGAACACTGAAGCTTTCTTT. It yields the protein CASSSIQNTEAFF.

The V and J genes are TRBV2 and TRBJ2-7; D is uncertain. The CDR3 runs to 14 residues. The V gene's germline CDR1 is SNHLY and CDR2 FYNNEI. V shed 2 bases and J shed 3 bases, with 11 bases lying between them. The chain's CDR3 is CASSESPFIYEQYF. CDR3 in DNA: TGTGCCAGCAGTGAATCCCCTTTTATCTACGAGCAGTACTTC. The entire variable domain, with the rest obtained from reference TRBV2 and TRBJ2-7, is as follows: EPEVTQTPSHQVTQMGQEVILRCVPISNHLYFYWYRQILGQKVEFLVSFYNNEISEKSEIFDDQFSVERPDGSNFTLKIRSTKLEDSAMYFCASSESPFIYEQYFGPGTRLTVT.

The chain recombines TRBV7-2 with TRBJ1-1, with D maybe TRBD1 (6 bases). Germline V CDR1 and CDR2: SGHTA, FQGNSA. Trimming stripped 5 bases from V and 1 base from J, with 14 bases between. This CDR3 is built from 15 residues. In DNA form, the CDR3 reads TGTGCCAGCAGCCCCGAGACAGGATCGAACACTGAAGCTTTCTTT. As protein: CASSPETGSNTEAFF.

The rearrangement links TRBV9 to TRBJ2-3; possibly TRBD1 for D (5 bases). Germline V gene lookup returns CDR1 SGDLS and CDR2 YYNGEE. V lost 3 bases and J lost 3, with 17 bases in between. The CDR3 has 16 residues. The CDR3 here is CASSGGPGAGTDTQYF. Here the CDR3 DNA reads TGTGCCAGCAGCGGGGGCCCTGGAGCAGGGACAGATACGCAGTATTTT.

In its sample, this clone was seen once. The chain links TRBV28 to TRBJ1-5; D perhaps matches TRBD1 (6 bases). Trimming took 3 bases from V and 5 from J, leaving 14 bases between them. The CDR3 runs to 15 residues. Germline loops: CDR1 MDHEN, CDR2 SYDVKM. The DNA of the CDR3 is TGTGCCAGCAGTTTCTCGGACAGAACTGATCAGCCCCAGCATTTT. This encodes CASSFSDRTDQPQHF.

This clone has a single count. CDR3: CASSEPLDSLAISYEQYF. CDR3 bases: TGCGCCAGCAGTGAGCCGTTGGACAGCCTAGCGATTTCCTACGAGCAGTACTTC. This chain links TRBV10-1 with TRBJ2-7; the D gene could be TRBD1 or TRBD2 (6 bases each). The V gene lost 2 bases and the J gene lost 1 base, with 21 bases spanning the gap. The CDR3 has 18 residues. Germline V gene sequence: CDR1 WNHNN, CDR2 SYGVQD (reference sequence).

The chain links TRBV28 to TRBJ2-2; weak D call: TRBD1 (5 bases). Germline CDR1 is MDHEN and CDR2 is SYDVKM. This CDR3 region has 16 residues. V lost 7 bases, J lost 4 bases, and 19 bases lay in between. In nucleotides, the CDR3 is TGTGCCAGCACCATACACCCCAAGACAGCCACCGGGGAGCTGTTTTTT. Translated, it gives CASTIHPKTATGELFF.